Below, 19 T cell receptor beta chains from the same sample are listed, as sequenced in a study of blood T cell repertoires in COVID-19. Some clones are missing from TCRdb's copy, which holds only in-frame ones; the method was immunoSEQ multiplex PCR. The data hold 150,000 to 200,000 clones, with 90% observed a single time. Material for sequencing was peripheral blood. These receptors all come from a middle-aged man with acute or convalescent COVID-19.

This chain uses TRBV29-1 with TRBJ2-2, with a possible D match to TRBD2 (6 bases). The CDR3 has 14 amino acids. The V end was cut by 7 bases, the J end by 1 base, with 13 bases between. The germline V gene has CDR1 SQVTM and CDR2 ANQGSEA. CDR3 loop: CSGLGGQNTGELFF. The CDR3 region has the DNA TGCAGCGGCTTGGGGGGTCAGAACACCGGGGAGCTGTTTTTT.

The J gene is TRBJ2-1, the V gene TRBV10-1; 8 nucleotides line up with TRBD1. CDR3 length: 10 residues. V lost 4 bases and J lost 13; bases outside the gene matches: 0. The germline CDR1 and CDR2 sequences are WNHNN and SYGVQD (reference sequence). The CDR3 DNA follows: TGCGCCAGCAGTGCAGGGGGCCAGTTCTTC. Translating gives CASSAGGQFF.

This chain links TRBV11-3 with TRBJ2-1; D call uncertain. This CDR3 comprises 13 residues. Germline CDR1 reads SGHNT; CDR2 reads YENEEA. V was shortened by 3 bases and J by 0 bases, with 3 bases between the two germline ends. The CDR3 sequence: CASSLSSYNEQFF. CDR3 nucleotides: TGTGCCAGCAGCTTGAGCTCCTACAATGAGCAGTTCTTC.

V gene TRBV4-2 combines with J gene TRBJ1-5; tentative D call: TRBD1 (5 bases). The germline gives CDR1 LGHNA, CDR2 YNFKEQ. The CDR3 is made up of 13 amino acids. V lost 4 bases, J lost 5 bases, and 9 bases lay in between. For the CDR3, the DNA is TGTGCCAGCAGCCGCCAACAGGATCAGCCCCAGCATTTT. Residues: CASSRQQDQPQHF.

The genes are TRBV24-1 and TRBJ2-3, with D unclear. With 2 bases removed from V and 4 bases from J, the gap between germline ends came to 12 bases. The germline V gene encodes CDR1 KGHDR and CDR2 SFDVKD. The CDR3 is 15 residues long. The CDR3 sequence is CATSDSSTGPDTQYF. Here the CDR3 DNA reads TGTGCCACCAGTGATTCCTCCACTGGGCCAGATACGCAGTATTTT.

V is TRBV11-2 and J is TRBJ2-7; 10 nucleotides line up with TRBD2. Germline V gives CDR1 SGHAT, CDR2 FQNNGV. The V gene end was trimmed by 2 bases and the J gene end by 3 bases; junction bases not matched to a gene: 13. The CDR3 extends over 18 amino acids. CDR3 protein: CASSLHYSSGRGSYEQYF. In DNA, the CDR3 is TGTGCCAGCAGCTTACATTATTCTAGCGGGAGAGGGAGCTACGAGCAGTACTTC. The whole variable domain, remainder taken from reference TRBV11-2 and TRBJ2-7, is EAGVAQSPRYKIIEKRQSVAFWCNPISGHATLYWYQQILGQGPKLLIQFQNNGVVDDSQLPKDRFSAERLKGVDSTLKIQPAKLEDSAVYLCASSLHYSSGRGSYEQYFGPGTRLTVT.

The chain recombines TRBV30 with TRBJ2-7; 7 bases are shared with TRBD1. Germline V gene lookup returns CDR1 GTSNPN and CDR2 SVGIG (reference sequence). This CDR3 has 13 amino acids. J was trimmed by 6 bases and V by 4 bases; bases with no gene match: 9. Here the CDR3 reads CAWKRTTGAEQYV. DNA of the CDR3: TGTGCCTGGAAGCGAACAACAGGGGCCGAGCAGTACGTC.

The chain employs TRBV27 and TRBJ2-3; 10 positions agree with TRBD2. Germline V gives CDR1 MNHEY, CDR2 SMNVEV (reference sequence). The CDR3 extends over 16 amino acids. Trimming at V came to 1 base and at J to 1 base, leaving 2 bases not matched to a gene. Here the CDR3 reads CASSLWSGGGTDTQYF. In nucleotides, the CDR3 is TGTGCCAGCAGTTTATGGAGCGGGGGGGGCACAGATACGCAGTATTTT.

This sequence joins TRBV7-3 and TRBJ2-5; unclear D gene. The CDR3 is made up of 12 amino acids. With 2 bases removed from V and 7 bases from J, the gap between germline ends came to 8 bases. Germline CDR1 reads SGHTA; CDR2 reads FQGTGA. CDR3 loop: CASSLSSGTQYF. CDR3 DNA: TGTGCCAGCAGCTTATCGTCGGGGACCCAGTACTTC.

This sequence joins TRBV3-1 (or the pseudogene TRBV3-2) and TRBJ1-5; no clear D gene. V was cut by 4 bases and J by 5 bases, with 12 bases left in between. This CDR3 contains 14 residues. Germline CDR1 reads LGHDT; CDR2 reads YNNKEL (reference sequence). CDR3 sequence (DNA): TGTGCCAGCAGCCCCTCGGGAGGGCATCAGCCCCAGCATTTT. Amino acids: CASSPSGGHQPQHF.

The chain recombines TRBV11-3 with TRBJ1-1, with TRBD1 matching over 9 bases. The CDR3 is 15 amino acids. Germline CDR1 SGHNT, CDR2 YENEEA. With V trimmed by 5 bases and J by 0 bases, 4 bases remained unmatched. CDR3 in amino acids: CASSPGQGLNTEAFF. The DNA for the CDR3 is TGTGCCAGCAGCCCCGGACAGGGGCTGAACACTGAAGCTTTCTTT.

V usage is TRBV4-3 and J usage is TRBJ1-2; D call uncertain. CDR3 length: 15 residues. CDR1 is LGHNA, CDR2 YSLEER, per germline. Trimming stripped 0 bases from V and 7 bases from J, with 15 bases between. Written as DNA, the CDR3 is TGCGCCAGCAGCCAAGATGTTCCCCTTGAGGGTGGCTACACCTTC. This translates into CASSQDVPLEGGYTF.

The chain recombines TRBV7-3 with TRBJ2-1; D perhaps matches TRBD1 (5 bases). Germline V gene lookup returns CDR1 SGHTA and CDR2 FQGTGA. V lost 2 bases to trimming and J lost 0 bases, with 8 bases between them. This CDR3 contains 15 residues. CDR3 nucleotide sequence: TGTGCCAGCAGCTTATACAGGAGCTCCTACAATGAGCAGTTCTTC. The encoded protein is CASSLYRSSYNEQFF.

Here the CDR3 reads CASSAAASGNTGELFF. As DNA, the CDR3 is TGTGCCAGCAGCGCTGCGGCTAGCGGGAACACCGGGGAGCTGTTTTTT. J is TRBJ2-2 and V is TRBV7-3; 7 bases agree with TRBD2. V lost 5 bases and J lost 1; bases outside the gene matches: 7. The CDR3 is made up of 16 amino acids. Germline CDR1 is SGHTA and CDR2 is FQGTGA.

The chain's CDR3 is CATSDLKGAGGDTQYF. In DNA form, the CDR3 reads TGTGCCACCAGTGATTTGAAGGGGGCAGGTGGAGATACGCAGTATTTT. The V gene is TRBV24-1, the J gene TRBJ2-3; 7 bases fit TRBD1. V lost 0 bases and J lost 5; bases outside the gene matches: 7. CDR1 and CDR2 from the germline V gene are KGHDR and SFDVKD. There are 16 residues in the CDR3.

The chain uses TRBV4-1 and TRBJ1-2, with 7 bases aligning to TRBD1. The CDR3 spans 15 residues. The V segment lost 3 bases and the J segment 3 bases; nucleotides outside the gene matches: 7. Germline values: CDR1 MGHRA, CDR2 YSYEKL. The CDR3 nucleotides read TGCGCCAGCAGCCAGGGACAGACGATTGACTATGGCTACACCTTC. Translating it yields CASSQGQTIDYGYTF.

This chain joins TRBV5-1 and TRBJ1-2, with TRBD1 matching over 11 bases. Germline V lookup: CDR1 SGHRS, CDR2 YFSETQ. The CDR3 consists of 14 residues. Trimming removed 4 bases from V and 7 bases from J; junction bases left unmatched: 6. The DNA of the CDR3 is TGCGCCAGCAGCGCCGGGACAGGGGGATCTGGCTACACCTTC. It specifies CASSAGTGGSGYTF.

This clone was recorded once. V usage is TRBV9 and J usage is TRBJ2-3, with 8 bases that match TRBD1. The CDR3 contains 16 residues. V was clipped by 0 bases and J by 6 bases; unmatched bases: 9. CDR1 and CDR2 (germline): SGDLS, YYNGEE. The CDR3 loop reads CASSVGGDRGVDTQYF. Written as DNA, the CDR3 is TGTGCCAGCAGCGTAGGAGGAGACAGGGGAGTTGATACGCAGTATTTT.

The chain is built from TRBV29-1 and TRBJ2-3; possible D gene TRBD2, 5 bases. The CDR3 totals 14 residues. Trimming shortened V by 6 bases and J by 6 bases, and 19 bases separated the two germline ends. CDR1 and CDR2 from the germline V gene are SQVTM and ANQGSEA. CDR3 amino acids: CSVDSSFGFDTQYF. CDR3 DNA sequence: TGCAGCGTGGACTCTAGTTTCGGGTTCGATACGCAGTATTTT.